These 23 T cell receptor beta chains were all obtained from the same sample, sequenced in a study of cytotoxic CD8 clonotypes in ibrutinib-treated CLL. Here immunoSEQ multiplex PCR was the method, and the copy in TCRdb shows in-frame clones only, minus some. The data contain about 14,000 clones, about 64% of them singletons. The source material was PBMCs, sampled before ibrutinib treatment. The receptors originated from a human donor with chronic lymphocytic leukemia.

As for this clone: Other nucleotide sequences in the sample specify the same CDR3. Here the CDR3 reads CASSLSTGDQPQHF. The DNA of the CDR3 is TGTGCCAGCAGCCTCAGCACGGGGGATCAGCCCCAGCATTTT. The chain is built from TRBV11-2 and TRBJ1-5, with D possibly matching TRBD1 (5 bases). Germline CDR1 reads SGHAT; CDR2 reads FQNNGV. With 5 bases removed from V and 5 bases from J, the gap between germline ends came to 13 bases. CDR3 length: 14 residues.

This clone was seen just once. The rearrangement uses TRBV27 and TRBJ2-1; 12 bases are a match to TRBD2. The CDR3 totals 15 residues. J was trimmed by 5 bases and V by 5 bases; bases with no gene match: 4. The V gene's germline CDR1 is MNHEY and CDR2 SMNVEV (reference sequence). This CDR3 is CASSSLAGGNNEQFF. The CDR3 DNA sequence: TGTGCCAGCAGTAGCCTAGCGGGGGGGAACAATGAGCAGTTCTTC.

This clone was counted only a few times. The V call is TRBV19, the J call TRBJ2-2, with D uncertain. CDR1 LNHDA and CDR2 SQIVND come from the germline V gene (reference sequence). V dropped 6 bases and J dropped 4 bases, with 6 bases sitting between them. This CDR3 spans 12 amino acids. In DNA, the CDR3 is TGTGCCAGTAGCTGGGGCACCGGGGAGCTGTTTTTT. Protein sequence: CASSWGTGELFF.

The V gene is TRBV11-2, the J gene TRBJ2-3; no firm D call. V was pared by 5 bases and J by 2 bases, with 14 bases between. Germline-derived CDR1 and CDR2 are SGHAT and FQNNGV. The CDR3 extends over 15 amino acids. CDR3 sequence: CASSPRLGHTDTQYF. DNA of the CDR3: TGTGCCAGCAGCCCTCGGCTAGGCCACACAGATACGCAGTATTTT. Drawing the rest from reference TRBV11-2 and TRBJ2-3, the complete variable domain is EAGVAQSPRYKIIEKRQSVAFWCNPISGHATLYWYQQILGQGPKLLIQFQNNGVVDDSQLPKDRFSAERLKGVDSTLKIQPAKLEDSAVYLCASSPRLGHTDTQYFGPGTRLTVL.

The genes are TRBV5-1 and TRBJ2-7, with TRBD1 matching 8 bases. This CDR3 comprises 15 residues. Germline V gene lookup returns CDR1 SGHRS and CDR2 YFSETQ. With V trimmed by 4 bases and J by 2 bases, 8 bases remained unmatched. CDR3 coding DNA: TGCGCCAGCAGCAGGCAGCAGGGGGCTACCTACGAGCAGTACTTC. Translated: CASSRQQGATYEQYF.

The sample holds a few counts of this clone. The V and J genes are TRBV27 and TRBJ2-7; the D gene is possibly TRBD1 (7 bases). Germline V lookup: CDR1 MNHEY, CDR2 SMNVEV (reference sequence). V was clipped by 0 bases and J by 5 bases, with 20 bases between them. This CDR3 spans 17 amino acids. CDR3 residues: CASSLSNAGTAVHEQYF. CDR3 nucleotide sequence: TGTGCCAGCAGTTTATCGAATGCGGGGACAGCCGTCCACGAGCAGTACTTC.

CDR3: CASSLDLGSLYGYTF. Written as DNA, the CDR3 is TGTGCCAGCAGCTTAGATCTTGGCAGCCTATATGGCTACACCTTC. The rearrangement uses TRBV11-2 and TRBJ1-2, with D unclear. CDR1 and CDR2 from the germline V gene are SGHAT and FQNNGV. V lost 0 bases and J lost 5, with 13 bases in between. The CDR3 totals 15 residues.

This chain joins TRBV7-9 and TRBJ2-3; D might be TRBD1 (6 bases). In germline, CDR1 is SEHNR, CDR2 FQNEAQ (reference sequence). The CDR3 extends over 14 amino acids. V was clipped by 5 bases and J by 5 bases, with 14 bases between them. Here the CDR3 DNA reads TGTGCCAGCAGCCCCAGGGGCGGTGAAGATACGCAGTATTTT. Translating gives CASSPRGGEDTQYF. Full variable domain (missing parts from reference TRBV7-9 and TRBJ2-3): DTGVSQNPRHKITKRGQNVTFRCDPISEHNRLYWYRQTLGQGPEFLTYFQNEAQLEKSRLLSDRFSAERPKGSFSTLEIQRTEQGDSAMYLCASSPRGGEDTQYFGPGTRLTVL.

The chain has TRBV5-5 and TRBJ2-1; possibly TRBD1 for D (6 bases). This CDR3 has 16 residues. In germline, CDR1 is SGHKS, CDR2 YYEKEE (reference sequence). Trimming pared 7 bases from V and 7 bases from J, leaving 24 bases between. CDR3 amino acids: CASDYLKMNRENEQFF. The CDR3 region has the DNA TGTGCCAGCGATTACCTCAAGATGAACAGGGAGAATGAGCAGTTCTTC.

V gene TRBV19 combines with J gene TRBJ2-3; 7 bases align to TRBD1. V shed 5 bases and J 2 bases; nucleotides not matched to a gene: 10. The germline V gene encodes CDR1 LNHDA and CDR2 SQIVND (reference sequence). This CDR3 region has 16 residues. The chain's CDR3 is CASSEGQSDSTDTQYF. CDR3 sequence (DNA): TGTGCCAGTAGTGAGGGACAGTCGGACTCCACAGATACGCAGTATTTT. Supplemented by reference TRBV19 and TRBJ2-3, the full variable domain reads DGGITQSPKYLFRKEGQNVTLSCEQNLNHDAMYWYRQDPGQGLRLIYYSQIVNDFQKGDIAEGYSVSREKKESFPLTVTSAQKNPTAFYLCASSEGQSDSTDTQYFGPGTRLTVL.

This chain connects TRBV11-2 to TRBJ2-2, with D possibly being TRBD1 or TRBD2 (5 bases each). The V end lost 8 bases, the J end lost 0 bases, and 7 bases lay between the germline ends. Looked up from germline, CDR1 is SGHAT and CDR2 is FQNNGV. CDR3 length: 13 residues. The CDR3 DNA reads as TGTGCCAGCGGGGGAGCGAACACCGGGGAGCTGTTTTTT. Encoded protein: CASGGANTGELFF.

This clone was counted once. The DNA for the CDR3 is TGTGCCAGCAGCTTGGGTCGGGTGGCTCTGGACAATGAGCAGTTCTTC. The encoded protein is CASSLGRVALDNEQFF. The chain joins TRBV7-6 to TRBJ2-1; D remains ambiguous. The CDR3 is 16 residues long. Looked up from germline, CDR1 is SGHVS and CDR2 is FNYEAQ. V lost 3 bases, J lost 5 bases, and 17 bases lay in between. Variable domain in full (rest from reference TRBV7-6 and TRBJ2-1): GAGVSQSPRYKVTKRGQDVALRCDPISGHVSLYWYRQALGQGPEFLTYFNYEAQQDKSGLPNDRFSAERPEGSISTLTIQRTEQRDSAMYRCASSLGRVALDNEQFFGPGTRLTVL.

V gene TRBV9 combines with J gene TRBJ2-3; D perhaps matches TRBD1 (6 bases). Looked up from germline, CDR1 is SGDLS and CDR2 is YYNGEE. The germline V and J ends were trimmed by 4 bases and 5 bases, with 11 bases remaining between them. The CDR3 sequence is 13 residues long. DNA for the CDR3: TGTGCCAGCAGCAGGGGGTCGGGAGATACGCAGTATTTT. This codes for CASSRGSGDTQYF.

The rearrangement links TRBV5-6 to TRBJ2-7; the match to TRBD2 covers 14 bases. The CDR3 is 17 amino acids. V shed 3 bases, J shed 2 bases, and the junction held 7 bases outside the gene matches. Germline lookup yields CDR1 SGHDT and CDR2 YYEEEE. As DNA, the CDR3 is TGTGCCAGCAGCTGGCGGACTAGCGGGGGGACCCCCTACGAGCAGTACTTC. Protein product: CASSWRTSGGTPYEQYF.

In DNA, the CDR3 is TGTGCCAGCAGCCTAGACTTAACAGGCCCCGAGCAGTACTTC. Protein product: CASSLDLTGPEQYF. This sequence joins TRBV7-9 and TRBJ2-7; D possibly corresponds to TRBD1 (5 bases). With 5 bases removed from V and 6 bases from J, the gap between germline ends came to 17 bases. This CDR3 is built from 14 residues. Germline V gene sequence: CDR1 SEHNR, CDR2 FQNEAQ (reference sequence).

On this clone itself: The conserved phenylalanine or tryptophan is not found at the CDR3 terminus, so this likely reflects a read error. This sequence joins TRBV7-9 and TRBJ1-2, with D unresolved. Germline V gene lookup returns CDR1 SEHNR and CDR2 FQNEAQ (reference sequence). The germline V and J ends were trimmed by 1 base and 0 bases, with 9 bases remaining between them. The CDR3 runs to 15 residues. CDR3 nucleotide sequence: TGTGCCAGCAGCTTAGATAAGTTTACTAACTATGGCTACACCCTC. This sequence encodes CASSLDKFTNYGYTL.

This clone was recorded only once. V usage is TRBV5-1 and J usage is TRBJ2-5; TRBD2 might be the D (5 bases). In germline, CDR1 is SGHRS, CDR2 YFSETQ. V gave up 0 bases and J gave up 3 bases, with 6 bases separating them. The CDR3 is made up of 13 amino acids. In DNA, the CDR3 is TGCGCCAGCAGCTTGGTGGGAGAAGAGACCCAGTACTTC. It codes for CASSLVGEETQYF.

This clone was seen only a few times. The CDR3: CASSLDGTGAYEQYF. The DNA for the CDR3 is TGCGCCAGCAGCTTGGATGGGACAGGAGCCTACGAGCAGTACTTC. This rearrangement joins TRBV5-1 to TRBJ2-7; 8 bases fit TRBD1. CDR1 and CDR2 (germline): SGHRS, YFSETQ. The V and J ends lost 0 bases and 2 bases, in that order; junction bases with no gene match: 4. This CDR3 has 15 residues.

This clone is a singleton in its sample. This chain uses TRBV5-4 with TRBJ1-1; 9 positions agree with TRBD1. There are 15 residues in the CDR3. CDR1 and CDR2 (germline): SGHNT, YYREEE (reference sequence). V lost 0 bases, J lost 7 bases, and 7 bases stayed unmatched. The CDR3 nucleotides read TGTGCCAGCAGCTTGGACAGGGGGCGCATGAATGAAGCTTTCTTT. Amino acid sequence: CASSLDRGRMNEAFF.

This chain joins TRBV27 and TRBJ1-1, with 9 bases matching TRBD1. From germline, CDR1 is MNHEY and CDR2 SMNVEV (reference sequence). V was pared by 6 bases and J by 7 bases, with 6 bases of the junction left unmatched. This CDR3 has 13 residues. DNA of the CDR3: TGTGCCAGCAGGGGGACAGGGAACGGTGAAGCTTTCTTT. It specifies CASRGTGNGEAFF.

The V call is TRBV4-2, the J call TRBJ2-5; D perhaps matches TRBD2 (5 bases). CDR1 and CDR2 from the germline V gene are LGHNA and YNFKEQ. Trimming pared 5 bases from V and 4 bases from J, leaving 14 bases between. This CDR3 contains 14 residues. This CDR3 is CASSFFEGRETQYF. The CDR3 nucleotides are TGTGCCAGCAGCTTTTTTGAGGGTCGAGAGACCCAGTACTTC.

This chain uses TRBV9 with TRBJ1-3; possible D gene TRBD1, 5 bases. The CDR3 runs to 18 residues. Trimming took 0 bases from V and 2 from J, leaving 18 bases between them. Germline loops: CDR1 SGDLS, CDR2 YYNGEE. DNA of the CDR3: TGTGCCAGCAGCGTAGGTCTGGGGCTCGATTTAGCTGGAAACACCATATATTTT. Amino acids: CASSVGLGLDLAGNTIYF.

The chain's CDR3 is CAWSVFGTGNSPLHF. DNA for the CDR3: TGTGCCTGGAGTGTATTTGGGACGGGTAATTCACCCCTCCACTTT. V is TRBV30 and J is TRBJ1-6; D may be TRBD1 (5 bases). CDR3 size: 15 residues. The germline CDR1 and CDR2 sequences are GTSNPN and SVGIG (reference sequence). Trimming cost V 0 bases and J 6 bases, with 12 bases left between them.